These 25 T cell receptor beta chains came from one sample sequenced in a study of cytomegalovirus exposure and HLA in healthy donors. A multiplex PCR was run with 60 Vbeta primers and 13 Jbeta primers. Repertoires were generated with immunoSEQ multiplex PCR, while TCRdb's copy carries only in-frame clones and drops some. The table includes 130,000 to 150,000 clones, 73% detected once. The sequenced sample was PBMCs. These receptors were collected from a human donor in good health.

This chain joins TRBV30 and TRBJ1-1, with D unclear. CDR3 length equals 12 residues. Germline V lookup: CDR1 GTSNPN, CDR2 SVGIG (reference sequence). V dropped 2 bases and J dropped 0 bases, with 4 bases sitting between them. The CDR3, as DNA: TGTGCCTGGAGTTCGGTGAACACTGAAGCTTTCTTT. Its translation: CAWSSVNTEAFF.

The chain has TRBV2 and TRBJ1-6; possible D gene TRBD1, 5 bases. The germline V gene has CDR1 SNHLY and CDR2 FYNNEI. Trimming left V 8 bases short and J 10 bases short, with 15 bases between. The CDR3 length is 13 residues. Here the CDR3 reads CASGGGNWSPLHF. CDR3 nucleotide sequence: TGTGCCAGCGGGGGGGGAAATTGGTCACCCCTCCACTTT.

The V gene is TRBV10-3, the J gene TRBJ1-2, with 10 bases lining up with TRBD1. V gave up 2 bases and J gave up 2 bases; unmatched junction bases: 2. The CDR3 runs to 15 residues. Germline V gene sequence: CDR1 ENHRY, CDR2 SYGVKD. CDR3: CAISEGQGGNYGYTF. In DNA form, the CDR3 reads TGTGCCATCAGTGAGGGACAGGGGGGAAACTATGGCTACACCTTC.

This clone has a handful of counts. The chain links TRBV10-3 to TRBJ1-4; 8 positions agree with TRBD1. The CDR3 covers 15 residues. The germline V gene encodes CDR1 ENHRY and CDR2 SYGVKD. The V gene end was trimmed by 0 bases and the J gene end by 8 bases; junction bases not matched to a gene: 5. The CDR3 reads CAISESQGAREKLFF. For the CDR3, the DNA is TGTGCCATCAGTGAGTCGCAGGGGGCGAGGGAAAAACTGTTTTTT.

The chain couples TRBV6-1 to TRBJ1-3; 7 nucleotides match TRBD1. This CDR3 is built from 13 residues. The V and J ends lost 6 bases and 4 bases, in that order; junction bases with no gene match: 3. Germline lookup yields CDR1 MNHNS and CDR2 SASEGT. The DNA for the CDR3 is TGTGCCAGCAGACAGGGGCCAGGAAACACCATATATTTT. Amino acid sequence: CASRQGPGNTIYF.

This chain links TRBV11-2 with TRBJ1-2, with TRBD1 as a possible D gene (5 bases). This CDR3 is 12 amino acids long. In germline, CDR1 is SGHAT, CDR2 FQNNGV. V gave up 2 bases and J gave up 8 bases, with 9 bases separating them. Here the CDR3 reads CASSLQGLGYTF. The CDR3 coding sequence is TGTGCCAGCAGCTTACAGGGATTGGGCTACACCTTC.

The chain carries TRBV19 and TRBJ2-5; tentatively, D is TRBD1 (6 bases). Trimming removed 4 bases from V and 0 bases from J, with 9 bases in between. The CDR3 length is 14 residues. Germline assignment: CDR1 LNHDA and CDR2 SQIVND (reference sequence). The CDR3 protein is CASSNGQYQETQYF. The CDR3 DNA reads as TGTGCCAGTAGTAACGGACAGTACCAAGAGACCCAGTACTTC.

The chain combines TRBV14 with TRBJ2-5; D ambiguous. Germline assignment: CDR1 SGHDN and CDR2 FVKESK. CDR3 length: 11 amino acids. V was shortened by 4 bases and J by 5 bases, with 5 bases between the two germline ends. CDR3 loop: CASSPGETQYF. The CDR3 DNA reads as TGTGCCAGCAGCCCCGGGGAGACCCAGTACTTC.

The J gene is TRBJ2-3, the V gene TRBV7-3; perhaps TRBD1 as D (5 bases). Germline CDR1 SGHTA, CDR2 FQGTGA. This CDR3 spans 15 amino acids. The V and J ends lost 2 bases and 1 base respectively, with 10 bases between them. CDR3 nucleotides: TGTGCCAGCAGCTTACGGACAACTGGCACAGATACGCAGTATTTT. Its translation is CASSLRTTGTDTQYF.

The chain couples TRBV7-3 to TRBJ2-2, with 9 nucleotides matching TRBD1. CDR1 SGHTA and CDR2 FQGTGA come from the germline V gene. The CDR3 is 15 residues long. Trimming cost V 5 bases and J 5 bases; bases outside gene matches: 6. CDR3 DNA sequence: TGTGCCAGCAGCCCCCGGGACAGGGTAACCGGGGAGCTGTTTTTT. Its translation: CASSPRDRVTGELFF.

This sequence joins TRBV27 and TRBJ1-5; D is perhaps TRBD1 (6 bases). The CDR3 loop spans 15 amino acids. Trimming removed 6 bases at V and 0 bases at J, with 12 bases between. Germline CDR1 MNHEY, CDR2 SMNVEV (reference sequence). The CDR3 DNA is TGTGCCAGCAGCTCCGGGACAAATAGCAATCAGCCCCAGCATTTT. Its translation: CASSSGTNSNQPQHF.

The chain is built from TRBV9 and TRBJ2-2; D is ambiguous. This CDR3 is 14 amino acids long. Germline V gene data show CDR1 as SGDLS and CDR2 as YYNGEE. V lost 4 bases to trimming and J lost 0 bases, with 7 bases between them. CDR3 in DNA: TGTGCCAGCAGCAATAATGCGAACACCGGGGAGCTGTTTTTT. This sequence encodes CASSNNANTGELFF.

The chain recombines TRBV19 with TRBJ1-2; D remains unclear. CDR3 length equals 16 residues. The germline V gene has CDR1 LNHDA and CDR2 SQIVND (reference sequence). V lost 5 bases and J 5 bases, leaving 21 bases between the germline ends. The CDR3 reads CASSSPGSYIWYGYTF. In DNA, the CDR3 is TGTGCCAGTAGTTCCCCGGGAAGCTATATCTGGTATGGCTACACCTTC. The whole variable domain, filled in from reference TRBV19 and TRBJ1-2, reads DGGITQSPKYLFRKEGQNVTLSCEQNLNHDAMYWYRQDPGQGLRLIYYSQIVNDFQKGDIAEGYSVSREKKESFPLTVTSAQKNPTAFYLCASSSPGSYIWYGYTFGSGTRLTVV.

V is TRBV28 and J is TRBJ2-5; 7 bases are a match to TRBD1. The ends lost 5 bases at V and 5 bases at J; junction bases unmatched: 11. Germline CDR1 reads MDHEN; CDR2 reads SYDVKM. This CDR3 region has 15 residues. The CDR3 region is CASSLYRGSPETQYF. CDR3 DNA sequence: TGTGCCAGCAGTCTGTACAGGGGCTCCCCTGAGACCCAGTACTTC.

The V gene is TRBV27, the J gene TRBJ2-7; D possibly corresponds to TRBD1 (6 bases). From germline, CDR1 is MNHEY and CDR2 SMNVEV (reference sequence). V was cut by 2 bases and J by 6 bases, with 14 bases left in between. This CDR3 contains 14 residues. The CDR3 loop is CASSLRFRQVEQYF. The CDR3 DNA follows: TGTGCCAGCAGTTTAAGATTTCGACAGGTCGAGCAGTACTTC.

CDR3 region: CATSRDNGGGQPQHF. Here the CDR3 DNA reads TGTGCCACCAGCAGAGATAATGGGGGGGGTCAGCCCCAGCATTTT. The chain combines TRBV15 with TRBJ1-5, with a weak D call TRBD1 (5 bases). Germline V gives CDR1 LNHNV, CDR2 YYDKDF (reference sequence). CDR3 length: 15 amino acids. V dropped 0 bases and J dropped 6 bases, with 12 bases sitting between them.

This rearrangement joins TRBV6-1 to TRBJ2-7; 9 nucleotides agree with TRBD2. With V trimmed by 4 bases and J by 3 bases, 4 bases remained unmatched. CDR1 and CDR2 (germline): MNHNS, SASEGT. The CDR3 runs to 14 residues. DNA of the CDR3: TGTGCCAGCAGTGCTCCGACTAGCGGCTACGAGCAGTACTTC. This translates into CASSAPTSGYEQYF.

This sequence joins TRBV10-3 and TRBJ1-2, with 7 bases aligning to TRBD1. The CDR3 loop spans 13 amino acids. Trimming at V came to 3 bases and at J to 6 bases, leaving 4 bases not matched to a gene. Germline lookup yields CDR1 ENHRY and CDR2 SYGVKD. The CDR3 bases are TGTGCCATCAGTGAAAGACAGGGAGATGGCTACACCTTC. Protein: CAISERQGDGYTF.

V and J are TRBV12-2 and TRBJ1-5. TRBV12-2 is listed as a pseudogene. There are 14 residues in the CDR3. This CDR3 is CASLSRSGRQPQHF. The CDR3 bases are TGTGCAAGTCTCTCTCGGTCAGGGAGGCAGCCCCAGCATTTT.

With respect to this clone: Germline and junction disagree at one end, which may indicate a read error. The chain uses TRBV29-1 and TRBJ1-1; D is ambiguous. CDR1 SQVTM and CDR2 ANQGSEA come from the germline V gene. This CDR3 has 14 amino acids. The CDR3 coding sequence is TGCAGCGTTGTGGAGGTCACCCGGAACGCTGAAGCTTTCTTT. Amino acid sequence: CSVVEVTRNAEAFF.

J is TRBJ2-5 and V is TRBV5-1; tentative D call: TRBD1 (5 bases). CDR3 length equals 16 residues. CDR1 is SGHRS and CDR2 is YFSETQ in the germline V gene. The V end lost 0 bases, the J end lost 2 bases, and 14 bases lay between the germline ends. The CDR3 region is CASSLERGWVQETQYF. As DNA, the CDR3 is TGCGCCAGCAGCTTGGAAAGGGGTTGGGTACAAGAGACCCAGTACTTC.

The chain uses TRBV6-1 and TRBJ1-1; 7 bases match TRBD1. The CDR3 is 13 amino acids. J lost 0 bases, V lost 6 bases, and 1 base had no gene match. The germline CDR1 and CDR2 sequences are MNHNS and SASEGT. CDR3 sequence: CASRQGLNTEAFF. DNA for the CDR3: TGTGCCAGCAGACAGGGGTTGAACACTGAAGCTTTCTTT.

The genes are TRBV28 and TRBJ2-3; a weak D match, TRBD1 (6 bases). Between the trimmed V and J ends, which lost 5 bases and 8 bases, there was a span of 11 bases. The CDR3 totals 12 residues. Germline V CDR1 and CDR2: MDHEN, SYDVKM. CDR3 residues: CASSPGRGTQYF. CDR3 nucleotide sequence: TGTGCCAGCAGTCCGGGCAGGGGTACGCAGTATTTT.

The CDR3 DNA sequence: TGTGCCAGCAGCAACGGACTAGCGGGATGTTGGCCGTGCACAGATACGCAGTATTTT. This sequence encodes CASSNGLAGCWPCTDTQYF. V is TRBV21-1 and J is TRBJ2-3; no DNA check was done on the table's D call, TRBD2. TRBV21-1 is marked as a pseudogene. The CDR3 is 19 amino acids.

The rearrangement joins TRBV5-4 to TRBJ2-5, with D possibly being TRBD2 (6 bases). This CDR3 is built from 15 residues. CDR1 SGHNT and CDR2 YYREEE come from the germline V gene (reference sequence). Trimming took off 2 bases at V and 2 bases at J, with 13 bases between the two ends. The CDR3 reads CASSFPGVGQETQYF. The CDR3 bases are TGTGCCAGCAGCTTTCCGGGGGTCGGGCAAGAGACCCAGTACTTC.